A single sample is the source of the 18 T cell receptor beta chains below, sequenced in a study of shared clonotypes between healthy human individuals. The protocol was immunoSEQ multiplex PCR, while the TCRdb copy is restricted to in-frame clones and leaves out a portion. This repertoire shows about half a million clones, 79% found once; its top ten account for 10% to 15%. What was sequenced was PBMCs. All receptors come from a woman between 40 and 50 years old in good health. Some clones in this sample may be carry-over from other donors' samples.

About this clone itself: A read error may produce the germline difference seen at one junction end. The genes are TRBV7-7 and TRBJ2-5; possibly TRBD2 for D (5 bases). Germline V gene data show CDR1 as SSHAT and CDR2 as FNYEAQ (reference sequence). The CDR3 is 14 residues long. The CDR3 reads CASSPSPGQETQYF. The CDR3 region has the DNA TGTGCTAGCAGCCCCAGTCCGGGGCAAGAGACCCAGTACTTC. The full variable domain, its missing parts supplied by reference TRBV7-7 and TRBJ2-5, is GAGVSQSPRYKVTKRGQDVTLRCDPISSHATLYWYQQALGQGPEFLTYFNYEAQPDKSGLPSDRFSAERPEGSISTLTIQRTEQRDSAMYRCASSPSPGQETQYFGPGTRLLVL.

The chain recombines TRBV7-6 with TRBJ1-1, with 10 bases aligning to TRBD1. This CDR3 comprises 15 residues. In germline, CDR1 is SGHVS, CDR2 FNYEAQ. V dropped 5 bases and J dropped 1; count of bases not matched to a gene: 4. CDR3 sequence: CASSPGTGENTEAFF. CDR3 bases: TGTGCCAGCAGCCCCGGGACAGGGGAGAACACTGAAGCTTTCTTT. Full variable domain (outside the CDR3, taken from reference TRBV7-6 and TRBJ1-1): GAGVSQSPRYKVTKRGQDVALRCDPISGHVSLYWYRQALGQGPEFLTYFNYEAQQDKSGLPNDRFSAERPEGSISTLTIQRTEQRDSAMYRCASSPGTGENTEAFFGQGTRLTVV.

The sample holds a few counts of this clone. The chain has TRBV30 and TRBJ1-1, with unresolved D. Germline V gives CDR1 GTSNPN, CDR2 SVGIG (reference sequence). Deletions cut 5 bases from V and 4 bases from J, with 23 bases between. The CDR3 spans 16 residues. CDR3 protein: CAWGRYKVSVRTEAFF. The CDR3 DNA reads TGTGCCTGGGGACGTTATAAAGTATCGGTACGCACTGAAGCTTTCTTT.

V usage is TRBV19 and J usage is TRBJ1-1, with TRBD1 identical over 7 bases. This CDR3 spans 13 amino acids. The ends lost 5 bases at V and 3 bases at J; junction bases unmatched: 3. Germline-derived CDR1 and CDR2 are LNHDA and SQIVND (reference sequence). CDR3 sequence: CASSLQGYTEAFF. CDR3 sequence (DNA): TGTGCCAGTAGTCTACAGGGGTACACTGAAGCTTTCTTT.

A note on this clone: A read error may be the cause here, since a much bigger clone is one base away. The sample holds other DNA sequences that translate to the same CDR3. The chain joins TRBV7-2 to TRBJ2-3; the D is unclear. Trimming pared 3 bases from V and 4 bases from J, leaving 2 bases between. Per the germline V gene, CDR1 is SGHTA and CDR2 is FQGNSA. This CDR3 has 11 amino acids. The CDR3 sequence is CASSFADTQYF. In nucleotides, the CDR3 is TGTGCCAGCAGCTTCGCAGATACGCAGTATTTT.

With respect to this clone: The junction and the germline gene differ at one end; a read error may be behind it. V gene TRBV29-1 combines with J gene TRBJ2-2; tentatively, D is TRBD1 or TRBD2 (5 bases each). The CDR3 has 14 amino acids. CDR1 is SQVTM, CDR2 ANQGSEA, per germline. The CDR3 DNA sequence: TGCAGCGTTGAGAGGGGCGCGAACGCCGGGGAGCTGTTTTTT. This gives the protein CSVERGANAGELFF.

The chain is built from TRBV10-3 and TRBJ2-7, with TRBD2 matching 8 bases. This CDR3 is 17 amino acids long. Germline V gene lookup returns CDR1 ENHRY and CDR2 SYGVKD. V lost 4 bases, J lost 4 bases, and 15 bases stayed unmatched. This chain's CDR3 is CAISVSTPGLGIYEQYF. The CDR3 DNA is TGTGCCATCAGTGTATCAACCCCGGGACTAGGGATATACGAGCAGTACTTC.

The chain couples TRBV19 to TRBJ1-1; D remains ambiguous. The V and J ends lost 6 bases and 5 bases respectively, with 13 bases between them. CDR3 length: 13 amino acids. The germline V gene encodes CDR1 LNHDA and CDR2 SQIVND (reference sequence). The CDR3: CASSQTRRTEAFF. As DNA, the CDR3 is TGTGCCAGTAGCCAAACAAGGAGGACTGAAGCTTTCTTT. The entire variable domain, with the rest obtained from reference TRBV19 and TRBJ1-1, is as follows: DGGITQSPKYLFRKEGQNVTLSCEQNLNHDAMYWYRQDPGQGLRLIYYSQIVNDFQKGDIAEGYSVSREKKESFPLTVTSAQKNPTAFYLCASSQTRRTEAFFGQGTRLTVV.

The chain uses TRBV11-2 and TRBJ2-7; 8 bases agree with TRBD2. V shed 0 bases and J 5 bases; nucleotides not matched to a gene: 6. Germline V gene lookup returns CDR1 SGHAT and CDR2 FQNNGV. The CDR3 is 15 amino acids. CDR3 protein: CASSLEAGAVNEQYF. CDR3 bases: TGTGCCAGCAGCTTAGAAGCGGGAGCGGTAAACGAGCAGTACTTC.

The CDR3 protein is CASSPGSQGRNEQYF. The CDR3, as DNA: TGTGCCAGCTCACCGGGGTCACAGGGAAGGAACGAGCAGTACTTC. This chain joins TRBV18 and TRBJ2-7; TRBD1 might be the D (6 bases). The CDR3 has 15 amino acids. Between the trimmed V and J ends, which lost 3 bases and 5 bases, there was a span of 17 bases. CDR1 is KGHSH and CDR2 is LQKENI in the germline V gene.

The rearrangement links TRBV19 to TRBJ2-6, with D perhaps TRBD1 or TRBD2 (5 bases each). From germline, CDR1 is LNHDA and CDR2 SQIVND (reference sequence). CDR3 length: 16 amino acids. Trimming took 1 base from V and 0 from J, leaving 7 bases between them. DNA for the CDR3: TGTGCCAGTAGTATAGGGGACGACTCTGGGGCCAACGTCCTGACTTTC. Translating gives CASSIGDDSGANVLTF.

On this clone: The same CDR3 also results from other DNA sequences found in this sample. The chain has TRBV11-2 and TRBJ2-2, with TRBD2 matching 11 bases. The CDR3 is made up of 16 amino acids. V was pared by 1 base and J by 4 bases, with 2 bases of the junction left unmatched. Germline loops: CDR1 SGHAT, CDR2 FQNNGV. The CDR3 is CASSLGLAGGTGELFF. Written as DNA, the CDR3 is TGTGCCAGCAGCTTAGGGCTAGCGGGGGGCACCGGGGAGCTGTTTTTT.

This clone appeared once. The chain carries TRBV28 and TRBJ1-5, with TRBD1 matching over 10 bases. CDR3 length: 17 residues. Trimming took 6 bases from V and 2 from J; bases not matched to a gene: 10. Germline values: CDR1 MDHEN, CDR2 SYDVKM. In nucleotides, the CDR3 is TGTGCCAGCAGCTCGGGACAGGGGAGTAGCGGCAATCAGCCCCAGCATTTT. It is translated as CASSSGQGSSGNQPQHF.

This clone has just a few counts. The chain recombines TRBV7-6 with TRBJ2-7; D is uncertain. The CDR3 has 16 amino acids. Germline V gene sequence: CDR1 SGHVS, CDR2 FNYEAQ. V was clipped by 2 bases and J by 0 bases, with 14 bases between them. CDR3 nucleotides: TGTGCCAGCAGCTTAAGCTCCCGGGCGGTCTCCTACGAGCAGTACTTC. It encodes CASSLSSRAVSYEQYF.

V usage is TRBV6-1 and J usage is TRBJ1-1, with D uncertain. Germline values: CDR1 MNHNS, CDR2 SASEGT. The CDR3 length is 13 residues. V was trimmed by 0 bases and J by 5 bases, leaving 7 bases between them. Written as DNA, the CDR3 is TGTGCCAGCAGTGAAGCGCGTTTGACTGAAGCTTTCTTT. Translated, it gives CASSEARLTEAFF.

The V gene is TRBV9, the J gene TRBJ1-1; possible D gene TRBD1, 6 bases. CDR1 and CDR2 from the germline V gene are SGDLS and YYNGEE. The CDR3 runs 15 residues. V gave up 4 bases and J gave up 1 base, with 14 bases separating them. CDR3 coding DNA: TGTGCCAGCAGCCCCAATGGGGGCACGAACACTGAAGCTTTCTTT. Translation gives CASSPNGGTNTEAFF.

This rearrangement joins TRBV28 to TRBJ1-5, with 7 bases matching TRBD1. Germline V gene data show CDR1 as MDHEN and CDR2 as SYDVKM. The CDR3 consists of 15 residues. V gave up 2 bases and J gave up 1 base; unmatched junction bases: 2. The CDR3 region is CASSLPGGSNQPQHF. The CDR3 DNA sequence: TGTGCCAGCAGTTTACCAGGGGGAAGCAATCAGCCCCAGCATTTT.

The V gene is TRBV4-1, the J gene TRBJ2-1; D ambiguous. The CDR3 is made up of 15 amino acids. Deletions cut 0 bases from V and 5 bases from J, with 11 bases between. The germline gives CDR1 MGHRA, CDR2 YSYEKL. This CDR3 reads CASSQDYSPHNEQFF. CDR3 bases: TGCGCCAGCAGCCAAGATTACAGTCCCCACAATGAGCAGTTCTTC.